These 8 T cell receptor beta chains originate from one sample sequenced in a study of cytomegalovirus exposure and HLA in healthy donors. The PCR contained 60 Vbeta and 13 Jbeta primers. The assay was immunoSEQ multiplex PCR, and TCRdb's table has in-frame clones only and misses some. Of 100,000 to 150,000 clones in the sample, 82% were seen once. Material: PBMCs. The receptors stem from a male donor in good health and CMV-seropositive.

V usage is TRBV12-5 and J usage is TRBJ2-1, with TRBD2 matching over 8 bases. V lost 6 bases and J lost 2; bases outside the gene matches: 24. The CDR3 runs 21 residues. Germline V gene sequence: CDR1 LGHNT, CDR2 FRNRAP. The CDR3 region has the DNA TGTGCTAGTGGGGAAGGCAGATCTCGGAGAGCGGGAGAGTTGACCTACAATGAGCAGTTCTTC. This encodes CASGEGRSRRAGELTYNEQFF.

V is TRBV7-6 and J is TRBJ2-1; 11 positions match TRBD2. V was pared by 5 bases and J by 2 bases, with 5 bases of the junction left unmatched. CDR1 is SGHVS, CDR2 FNYEAQ, per germline. The CDR3 covers 16 residues. CDR3 DNA: TGTGCCAGCAGCCTTACTAGCGGGGGAGCCTACAATGAGCAGTTCTTC. It specifies CASSLTSGGAYNEQFF.

The chain links TRBV7-2 to TRBJ1-1; 7 positions agree with TRBD1. Germline V lookup: CDR1 SGHTA, CDR2 FQGNSA. Trimming cost V 4 bases and J 3 bases; bases outside gene matches: 11. The CDR3 has 16 residues. In DNA, the CDR3 is TGTGCCAGCAGCTCTAACAGGGGTATCAGTGACACTGAAGCTTTCTTT. This codes for CASSSNRGISDTEAFF. The full variable domain, its missing parts supplied by reference TRBV7-2 and TRBJ1-1, is GAGVSQSPSNKVTEKGKDVELRCDPISGHTALYWYRQSLGQGLEFLIYFQGNSAPDKSGLPSDRFSAERTGGSVSTLTIQRTQQEDSAVYLCASSSNRGISDTEAFFGQGTRLTVV.

A few counts support this clone. The genes are TRBV18 and TRBJ2-7; D may be TRBD1 (5 bases). Trimming stripped 6 bases from V and 6 bases from J, with 15 bases between. The CDR3 totals 13 residues. Per the germline V gene, CDR1 is KGHSH and CDR2 is LQKENI. The CDR3 here is CASSQAPRGEQYF. The CDR3 DNA reads as TGTGCCAGCTCCCAGGCACCTAGGGGCGAGCAGTACTTC.

This clone has just one count. The CDR3 loop reads CASSPRTSGSRVEQYF. For the CDR3, the DNA is TGTGCCAGCAGCCCGAGGACTAGCGGGAGTCGGGTCGAGCAGTACTTC. The chain employs TRBV7-2 and TRBJ2-7, with 13 bases that match TRBD2. V shed 5 bases, J shed 6 bases, and the junction held 10 bases outside the gene matches. This CDR3 has 16 residues. CDR1 and CDR2 (germline): SGHTA, FQGNSA.

The chain combines TRBV7-9 with TRBJ2-5, with a tentative D call TRBD2 (6 bases). The germline V gene has CDR1 SEHNR and CDR2 FQNEAQ (reference sequence). The CDR3 runs to 14 residues. Deletions cut 4 bases from V and 2 bases from J, with 11 bases between. DNA of the CDR3: TGTGCCAGCAGCTGGGACTGGGGACAAGAGACCCAGTACTTC. Translating gives CASSWDWGQETQYF.

The chain is built from TRBV6-6 and TRBJ2-7; 7 bases agree with TRBD1. The germline gives CDR1 MNHNY, CDR2 SVGAGI (reference sequence). The CDR3 length is 14 residues. The V gene end was trimmed by 5 bases and the J gene end by 2 bases; junction bases not matched to a gene: 6. CDR3 in amino acids: CASSTGAPTYEQYF. In DNA form, the CDR3 reads TGTGCCAGCAGTACAGGGGCCCCCACCTACGAGCAGTACTTC.

This chain links TRBV27 with TRBJ2-7; the match to TRBD2 covers 10 bases. CDR1 and CDR2 from the germline V gene are MNHEY and SMNVEV (reference sequence). The junction had 5 bases not matched to a gene; V was cut back by 6 bases and J by 3 bases. This CDR3 has 14 amino acids. CDR3 residues: CASSRTSGNYEQYF. Here the CDR3 DNA reads TGTGCCAGCAGCCGGACTAGCGGAAACTACGAGCAGTACTTC.